What follows is one T cell receptor beta chain and its context. This clone was counted a single time. Its antigen remains unidentified. No base quality values were provided; no much bigger clone lies one nucleotide off. The intended sense of this specimen's treatment or condition label: around 19 received Ad26.COV2.S at low or high dose, single or two shots; 5 received placebo; per-sample allocation not given. For vaccine and placebo recipients, the sequenced repertoires came from samples collected on day 63 after the first injection. Between 29 July and 7 August 2020, Cohort 1b enrolled 25 adults aged 18-55 years at one site in Boston, USA. As a vaccine, Ad26.COV2.S was a replication-incompetent adenovirus type 26 vector that expressed a prefusion-stabilized SARS-CoV-2 spike protein derived from the original Wuhan strain. TCRbeta CDR3 regions were sequenced with the immunoSEQ Assay. After extraction, genomic DNA underwent amplification by bias-controlled multiplex PCR, followed by high-throughput sequencing. The paper's data handling went like this. To quantify the absolute abundance of every unique TCRbeta CDR3 region, sequences were collapsed and filtered. Usable DNA was measured by amplifying reference genes present in all nucleated cells, and TCRbeta template counts were normalized to that usable DNA to estimate T cell fraction. Repertoire TCRs were annotated as SARS-CoV-2-specific by exact matching of V gene, CDR3 amino acid sequence and J gene to a known reactive TCR set. The reference SARS-CoV-2 TCR set was derived from MIRA and filtered for enrichment in COVID-19-positive ImmuneCODE repertoires, a step that removed public or cross-reactive TCRs. Drawing on the MIRA antigens, annotated TCRs were analysed further at the level of specific ORF or position within ORF. Depth was the summed frequency of annotated unique rearrangements, while breadth was defined as annotated unique rearrangements over total unique productive rearrangements. Two-sided Wilcoxon rank-sum tests were applied when comparing TCR breadth between groups. TCRdb carries this immuneACCESS record with in-frame sequences only. Its versions omit some clonotypes, under half of them owing to an unresolved V gene in the studies checked, with the rest unexplained. V and J calls and clone size are those listed in that table; D and trimming were worked out from the DNA. In this sample the table shows approximately 300,000 clones, just under 85% of which occur a single time. The ten biggest clones cover 2.1% of the sample.

The entry originates in a study of Ad26.COV2.S vaccination and SARS-CoV-2 variants (dated by TCRdb to about 2021). Context from the whole study: Vaccine-arm donors were drawn from COV1001, a multicentre, randomized, double-blind, placebo-controlled phase I-IIa trial of Ad26.COV2.S in healthy adults. The TCR-sequenced set comprised roughly 30 samples: around 20 Ad26.COV2.S vaccine recipients, 5 placebo recipients and 8 SARS-CoV-2 convalescent individuals. Investigators did not know the trial group allocation while performing experiments and assessing outcomes. Participants in the trial were split at random into five groups of five each, receiving low-dose or high-dose Ad26.COV2.S once or twice, or else placebo on both occasions. Ad26.COV2.S was administered intramuscularly at 5 x 10^10 or 1 x 10^11 viral particles, either as a single shot or as two shots given 56 days apart. TCRbeta repertoire sequencing served as the tool for gauging how specific and how broad the SARS-CoV-2-reactive T cell receptors were following Ad26.COV2.S vaccination. Overall study outcomes, separate from this receptor: Non-spike TCR breadth was comparable between vaccine and placebo recipients, consistent with the vaccine containing only spike. Substantial breadth of spike-specific CD8+ and CD4+ T cell responses was reported after vaccination. The study lacked the statistical power to compare responses across vaccine doses or regimens. Spike-specific TCR breadth was higher in Ad26.COV2.S recipients than in placebo recipients (P = 0.0014). It was noted by the authors that total T cell responses may have been underestimated by the TCR breadth and depth analyses.

Reading the germline V gene gives CDR1 SGHVS and CDR2 FQNEAQ. The CDR3 sequence holds 11 residues, the cysteine and phenylalanine included. Only the CDR3 portion is preserved as DNA: 33 bases, with reading frame beginning at the first base. V loses 1 base of germline sequence and J loses 4 bases, and the interval between the two ends is 1 base. This TCR derives from a person between 18 and 65 years old who received the Ad26.COV2.S COVID-19 vaccine or a placebo. Sequences were derived from peripheral blood, sampled in a trial of Ad26.COV2.S vaccine versus placebo. The chain links TRBV7-8 with TRBJ2-5; the D segment cannot be called with confidence. The DNA sequence is as follows: TGTGCCAGCAGCTTAGTAGAGACCCAGTACTTC. Its protein reads: CASSLVETQYF.